The next 17 T cell receptor beta chains were all read from a single sample in a study of shared clonotypes between healthy human individuals. The repertoire was sequenced with immunoSEQ multiplex PCR; TCRdb's copy has only in-frame clones and lacks some. The top ten clones hold around 0.057% of a sample with roughly 640,000 clones, more than 95% of them seen once. The sequencing input was naive CD4+ T cells sorted from blood. The subset is: CD45RA+ positively selected. The receptors shown here come from a woman in her 30s in good health.

This chain's CDR3 is CASWPRELSYEQYF. CDR3 DNA: TGTGCCAGCTGGCCCAGGGAACTTAGCTACGAGCAGTACTTC. V and J are TRBV6-1 and TRBJ2-7; D possibly corresponds to TRBD1 (5 bases). V gave up 8 bases and J gave up 3 bases, with 17 bases separating them. The germline V gene has CDR1 MNHNS and CDR2 SASEGT. CDR3 length: 14 amino acids.

The chain has TRBV5-1 and TRBJ2-5; D is unresolved. Trimming stripped 4 bases from V and 1 base from J, with 11 bases between. Per the germline V gene, CDR1 is SGHRS and CDR2 is YFSETQ. The CDR3 contains 14 residues. CDR3 residues: CASSQDGTQETQYF. The DNA for the CDR3 is TGCGCCAGCAGCCAGGACGGAACCCAAGAGACCCAGTACTTC.

This chain connects TRBV18 to TRBJ2-3; D is possibly TRBD1 (6 bases). This CDR3 comprises 15 residues. Germline V lookup: CDR1 KGHSH, CDR2 LQKENI. V was shortened by 3 bases and J by 2 bases, with 12 bases between the two germline ends. CDR3 coding DNA: TGTGCCAGCTCACCGGGACAAGGGCTCACAGATACGCAGTATTTT. This sequence encodes CASSPGQGLTDTQYF.

As DNA, the CDR3 is TGTGCCAGCAGTTTAGAAGAGAGGACCCAGTACTTC. Its protein product is CASSLEERTQYF. The chain joins TRBV28 to TRBJ2-5; D remains ambiguous. The CDR3 has 12 amino acids. Deletions cut 2 bases from V and 7 bases from J, with 8 bases between. CDR1 MDHEN and CDR2 SYDVKM come from the germline V gene.

The CDR3 sequence is CASSELRESVGYTF. The CDR3 nucleotides are TGTGCCAGCAGTGAATTGAGGGAGTCGGTTGGCTACACCTTC. This chain joins TRBV6-1 and TRBJ1-2; D remains unclear. Germline V gene sequence: CDR1 MNHNS, CDR2 SASEGT. V lost 2 bases and J 7 bases, leaving 14 bases between the germline ends. The CDR3 is 14 residues long.

The chain uses TRBV6-1 and TRBJ2-7; 11 positions match TRBD2. There are 14 residues in the CDR3. Trimming cost V 4 bases and J 6 bases; bases outside gene matches: 5. From germline, CDR1 is MNHNS and CDR2 SASEGT. In nucleotides, the CDR3 is TGTGCCAGCAGTGTGCGGCTAGCGGGAGGCGAGCAGTACTTC. Its protein product is CASSVRLAGGEQYF.

The V call is TRBV19, the J call TRBJ1-4, with a tentative D call TRBD1 (5 bases). This CDR3 spans 13 amino acids. Deletions cut 5 bases from V and 8 bases from J, with 12 bases between. Germline V lookup: CDR1 LNHDA, CDR2 SQIVND (reference sequence). The CDR3 sequence: CASSPGDKEKLFF. The CDR3 DNA sequence: TGTGCCAGTAGTCCGGGGGATAAAGAAAAACTGTTTTTT.

This chain uses TRBV9 with TRBJ2-2; D is undetermined. The germline CDR1 and CDR2 sequences are SGDLS and YYNGEE. The CDR3 consists of 14 residues. The germline V and J ends were trimmed by 0 bases and 3 bases, with 6 bases remaining between them. CDR3 loop: CASSVDGYTGELFF. The CDR3 coding sequence is TGTGCCAGCAGCGTAGACGGGTACACCGGGGAGCTGTTTTTT.

The chain carries TRBV29-1 and TRBJ2-7, with D tentatively TRBD1 (6 bases). The CDR3 has 15 residues. CDR1 is SQVTM and CDR2 is ANQGSEA in the germline V gene. Trimming took 6 bases from V and 1 from J, leaving 19 bases between them. The CDR3 DNA reads as TGCAGCGTCACAGGTTCCAGGGGTCGGTCCTACGAGCAGTACTTC. Protein: CSVTGSRGRSYEQYF.

The chain couples TRBV7-8 to TRBJ2-7, with TRBD1 matching over 10 bases. Germline trimming cut 5 bases from V and 4 bases from J; bases unmatched to any gene: 14. The CDR3 consists of 17 residues. Germline CDR1 SGHVS, CDR2 FQNEAQ. The CDR3 DNA reads as TGTGCCAGCAGCATATCGTTGGACAGGGGGGTTCCATACGAGCAGTACTTC. As protein: CASSISLDRGVPYEQYF.

The chain carries TRBV2 and TRBJ2-5, with 11 bases that match TRBD1. The J segment lost 5 bases and the V segment lost 4 bases, leaving 12 bases of the junction unmatched. Germline V lookup: CDR1 SNHLY, CDR2 FYNNEI. This CDR3 spans 17 amino acids. CDR3 sequence reads: CASSGLWTGGKGETQYF. As DNA, the CDR3 is TGTGCCAGCAGTGGGTTATGGACAGGGGGCAAGGGGGAGACCCAGTACTTC.

CDR3 in amino acids: CASSEASGRVETQYF. The CDR3 DNA reads as TGTGCCAGCAGTGAAGCCTCAGGGCGGGTGGAGACCCAGTACTTC. This chain connects TRBV6-1 to TRBJ2-5; D possibly matches TRBD1 or TRBD2 (5 bases each). Germline V lookup: CDR1 MNHNS, CDR2 SASEGT. This CDR3 has 15 amino acids. Trimming took 0 bases from V and 5 from J, leaving 13 bases between them.

The V gene is TRBV20-1, the J gene TRBJ2-7; D is unresolved. The V end lost 8 bases, the J end lost 3 bases, and 8 bases lay between the germline ends. The CDR3 is 10 amino acids. Germline V gene lookup returns CDR1 DFQATT and CDR2 SNEGSKA (reference sequence). The CDR3 bases are TGCAGTTGGGTTTACTACGAGCAGTACTTC. Residues: CSWVYYEQYF.

The chain carries TRBV28 and TRBJ1-1; D unclear. With 4 bases removed from V and 0 bases from J, the gap between germline ends came to 6 bases. Germline V gene sequence: CDR1 MDHEN, CDR2 SYDVKM. The CDR3 is 13 amino acids. The CDR3 nucleotides are TGTGCCAGCAGTTCACCTTTGAACACTGAAGCTTTCTTT. Translated, it gives CASSSPLNTEAFF.

The chain joins TRBV25-1 to TRBJ1-2; D might be TRBD1 (6 bases). Between the trimmed V and J ends, which lost 4 bases and 0 bases, there was a span of 12 bases. Germline V lookup: CDR1 MGHDK, CDR2 SYGVNS. This CDR3 is 15 amino acids long. DNA for the CDR3: TGTGCCAGCAGTGGCTGGACAGCTTCTAACTATGGCTACACCTTC. The encoded protein is CASSGWTASNYGYTF.

The V gene is TRBV4-1, the J gene TRBJ1-1; D is perhaps TRBD1 (5 bases). Trimming removed 3 bases from V and 4 bases from J, with 24 bases in between. CDR3 size: 18 residues. CDR1 and CDR2 from the germline V gene are MGHRA and YSYEKL. In nucleotides, the CDR3 is TGCGCCAGCAGCCAGCGTCCAACCACGGGGGTTGTGAGCACTGAAGCTTTCTTT. Its translation: CASSQRPTTGVVSTEAFF.

The chain couples TRBV4-1 to TRBJ1-3; D gene unclear. The CDR3 has 15 amino acids. The V and J ends lost 1 base and 6 bases respectively, with 13 bases between them. Looked up from germline, CDR1 is MGHRA and CDR2 is YSYEKL. CDR3: CASSQVGLLENTIYF. CDR3 in DNA: TGCGCCAGCAGCCAAGTTGGACTTCTTGAAAACACCATATATTTT.